This TCR beta chain was identified during a study of blood T cell repertoires in COVID-19. Per the study methods: Amplification of reference gene primers was used by the study to estimate nucleated cell counts. Generated by immunoSEQ multiplex PCR, the TCRdb table keeps only in-frame clones and is missing some. The V and J calls and clone size were taken over from that table, and D and trimming were inferred from the DNA. The data show around 420,000 clones, with roughly 86% seen just once and approximately 2.1% held by the top ten. The CDR3 consists of 16 residues. With V trimmed by 3 bases and J by 0 bases, 7 bases remained unmatched. Germline assignment: CDR1 SGHRS and CDR2 YFSETQ. Participants' own reports of clinical history determined their cohort assignment.

The sequence derives from a woman aged 40 to 55 with acute COVID-19. Sequenced: PBMCs or T cells enriched from blood (not recorded which). V and J are TRBV5-1 and TRBJ2-7; 9 bases match TRBD2. The CDR3 DNA is TGCGCCAGCAGCTACCTAGCGGGGACGAGCTCCTACGAGCAGTACTTC. Translated: CASSYLAGTSSYEQYF.